Listed below are T cell receptor beta chains from one sample, sequenced in a study of blood T cell repertoires in COVID-19. Generated by immunoSEQ multiplex PCR, the TCRdb table keeps only in-frame clones and is missing some. Of about 400,000 clones listed, approximately 91% were seen once; the top ten hold 2% to 2.5%. The sample taken for sequencing was PBMCs or T cells enriched from blood (not recorded which). The source of these receptors is a woman in her 40s with acute COVID-19. The CDR3 runs from the conserved cysteine through the conserved F or W. The D gene is left open where the match is weak. Expanded clones get a size class; other rows say once, few or many, or leave the size out.

v_call: TRBV19; clone_size: NA; cdr3_length: 14; j_call: TRBJ1-2; d_call: NA; cdr3_aa: CASSLRTALYGYTF; cdr3_nt: TGTGCCAGTAGTCTGAGGACTGCTCTCTATGGCTACACCTTC
v_call: TRBV6-6; clone_size: once; cdr3_length: 14; j_call: TRBJ2-7; d_call: TRBD1; cdr3_aa: CASSSRTGVGEQYF; cdr3_nt: TGTGCCAGCAGTTCCCGGACAGGGGTGGGCGAGCAGTACTTC
v_call: TRBV30; clone_size: NA; cdr3_length: 15; j_call: TRBJ2-6; d_call: NA; cdr3_aa: CAWSVEGSGANVLTF; cdr3_nt: TGTGCCTGGAGTGTTGAGGGCTCTGGGGCCAACGTCCTGACTTTC
v_call: TRBV29-1; clone_size: NA; cdr3_length: 15; j_call: TRBJ1-2; d_call: TRBD1; cdr3_aa: CSVVGQGAWGYGYTF; cdr3_nt: TGCAGCGTTGTGGGACAGGGCGCATGGGGCTATGGCTACACCTTC
v_call: TRBV9; clone_size: NA; cdr3_length: 17; j_call: TRBJ1-5; d_call: NA; cdr3_aa: CASSEGWGQGSNQPQHF; cdr3_nt: TGTGCCAGCAGCGAGGGATGGGGGCAGGGAAGCAATCAGCCCCAGCATTTT
v_call: TRBV5-1; clone_size: NA; cdr3_length: 16; j_call: TRBJ2-1; d_call: TRBD2; cdr3_aa: CASSQVLAGPQDEQFF; cdr3_nt: TGCGCCAGCAGCCAAGTGCTAGCGGGGCCCCAGGACGAGCAGTTCTTC
v_call: TRBV15; clone_size: NA; cdr3_length: 14; j_call: TRBJ1-5; d_call: TRBD1; cdr3_aa: CATGTGFSNQPQHF; cdr3_nt: TGTGCCACAGGGACAGGGTTCAGCAATCAGCCCCAGCATTTT
v_call: TRBV9; clone_size: few; cdr3_length: 18; j_call: TRBJ1-2; d_call: TRBD1; cdr3_aa: CASSVVNGRGSFNYGYTF; cdr3_nt: TGTGCCAGCAGCGTAGTGAACGGCAGGGGGTCTTTTAACTATGGCTACACCTTC
v_call: TRBV7-9; clone_size: NA; cdr3_length: 12; j_call: TRBJ1-5; d_call: NA; cdr3_aa: CASTYSNQPQHF; cdr3_nt: TGTGCCAGCACATATAGCAATCAGCCCCAGCATTTT
v_call: TRBV6-2/TRBV6-3; clone_size: NA; cdr3_length: 19; j_call: TRBJ2-2; d_call: TRBD2; cdr3_aa: CASSYSILAGGTNTGELFF; cdr3_nt: TGTGCCAGCAGTTACTCGATACTAGCGGGGGGCACGAACACCGGGGAGCTGTTTTTT
v_call: TRBV7-9; clone_size: NA; cdr3_length: 15; j_call: TRBJ1-3; d_call: NA; cdr3_aa: CASSPRQTSGNTIYF; cdr3_nt: TGTGCCAGCAGCCCCCGACAAACCTCTGGAAACACCATATATTTT
v_call: TRBV3-1/TRBV3-2; clone_size: NA; cdr3_length: 15; j_call: TRBJ2-7; d_call: NA; cdr3_aa: CASSQDTESGYEQYF; cdr3_nt: TGTGCCAGCAGCCAAGACACGGAGTCCGGCTACGAGCAGTACTTC
v_call: TRBV30; clone_size: NA; cdr3_length: 16; j_call: TRBJ2-3; d_call: TRBD2; cdr3_aa: CAWSRIGRGGSDTQYF; cdr3_nt: TGTGCCTGGAGTCGAATAGGGCGGGGGGGCTCAGATACGCAGTATTTT
v_call: TRBV10-3; clone_size: once; cdr3_length: 12; j_call: TRBJ1-2; d_call: TRBD1; cdr3_aa: CAISTGVYGYTF; cdr3_nt: TGTGCCATCAGTACAGGGGTCTATGGCTACACCTTC
v_call: TRBV5-4; clone_size: NA; cdr3_length: 13; j_call: TRBJ1-2; d_call: NA; cdr3_aa: CVSSSGQGIGYTF; cdr3_nt: TGTGTCAGCAGCTCCGGGCAGGGAATTGGCTACACCTTC
v_call: TRBV18; clone_size: NA; cdr3_length: 15; j_call: TRBJ2-7; d_call: TRBD1; cdr3_aa: CASSRVQQGNDEQYF; cdr3_nt: TGTGCCAGCTCACGCGTTCAACAGGGGAACGACGAGCAGTACTTC
v_call: TRBV5-1; clone_size: few; cdr3_length: 13; j_call: TRBJ1-1; d_call: NA; cdr3_aa: CASSLLGNTEAFF; cdr3_nt: TGCGCCAGCAGCTTGTTGGGCAACACTGAAGCTTTCTTT
v_call: TRBV3-1/TRBV3-2; clone_size: NA; cdr3_length: 14; j_call: TRBJ2-1; d_call: NA; cdr3_aa: CASSRSGMYNEQFF; cdr3_nt: TGTGCCAGCAGCCGTTCCGGGATGTACAATGAGCAGTTCTTC
v_call: TRBV7-9; clone_size: NA; cdr3_length: 15; j_call: TRBJ2-2; d_call: TRBD2; cdr3_aa: CASSGMRGGPGELFF; cdr3_nt: TGTGCCAGCAGCGGAATGCGGGGGGGCCCCGGGGAGCTGTTTTTT
v_call: TRBV7-9; clone_size: NA; cdr3_length: 14; j_call: TRBJ2-7; d_call: NA; cdr3_aa: CASSWTPPPYEQYF; cdr3_nt: TGTGCCAGCAGCTGGACTCCCCCCCCCTACGAGCAGTACTTC
v_call: TRBV19; clone_size: NA; cdr3_length: 14; j_call: TRBJ1-5; d_call: TRBD1; cdr3_aa: CASSMDRGLSPQHF; cdr3_nt: TGTGCCAGTAGCATGGACAGGGGGCTATCGCCCCAGCATTTT
v_call: TRBV20-1; clone_size: NA; cdr3_length: 11; j_call: TRBJ1-1; d_call: NA; cdr3_aa: CSARGQAEAFF; cdr3_nt: TGCAGTGCTAGAGGGCAGGCTGAAGCTTTCTTT
v_call: TRBV5-1; clone_size: NA; cdr3_length: 14; j_call: TRBJ2-7; d_call: TRBD1; cdr3_aa: CASSSQGATYEQYF; cdr3_nt: TGCGCCAGCAGTTCGCAGGGGGCGACGTACGAGCAGTACTTC
v_call: TRBV3-1/TRBV3-2; clone_size: NA; cdr3_length: 16; j_call: TRBJ1-4; d_call: NA; cdr3_aa: CASSQQRGSVDEKLFF; cdr3_nt: TGTGCCAGCAGCCAACAAAGGGGGAGTGTGGATGAAAAACTGTTTTTT
v_call: TRBV3-1/TRBV3-2; clone_size: few; cdr3_length: 13; j_call: TRBJ2-5; d_call: NA; cdr3_aa: CASSPREAETQYF; cdr3_nt: TGTGCCAGCAGCCCCAGGGAGGCAGAGACCCAGTACTTC